Each of the 20 T cell receptor beta chains below was sequenced from the same sample in a study of control samples from healthy donors and cancer patients. Repertoires were generated with immunoSEQ multiplex PCR, while TCRdb's copy carries only in-frame clones and drops some. Its table records some 190,000 clones. Sequencing was carried out using blood. These receptors were collected from a woman in her 30s in good health.

V and J are TRBV9 and TRBJ1-1; D unclear. Trimming removed 0 bases from V and 1 base from J, with 10 bases in between. CDR1 and CDR2 (germline): SGDLS, YYNGEE. This CDR3 is built from 15 residues. CDR3: CASSVDLAPNTEAFF. CDR3 in DNA: TGTGCCAGCAGCGTAGACTTGGCCCCGAACACTGAAGCTTTCTTT.

The gene calls are TRBV10-1 and TRBJ2-7; 7 bases map to TRBD1. CDR1 is WNHNN and CDR2 is SYGVQD in the germline V gene (reference sequence). V shed 3 bases and J 2 bases; nucleotides not matched to a gene: 4. The CDR3 is made up of 14 amino acids. The CDR3 DNA reads as TGCGCCAGCAGTGACCAGGGGGTGGCCTACGAGCAGTACTTC. The encoded protein is CASSDQGVAYEQYF.

The CDR3 nucleotides are TGTGCCAGCAGTTTTTGGGGCGGAAACACCATATATTTT. Translation: CASSFWGGNTIYF. This chain joins TRBV12-3 or TRBV12-4 and TRBJ1-3; D is possibly TRBD1 (5 bases). This CDR3 is built from 13 residues. V was pared by 3 bases and J by 4 bases, with 7 bases between.

This chain joins TRBV12-3 or TRBV12-4 and TRBJ1-2; D not resolved. Deletions cut 6 bases from V and 8 bases from J, with 16 bases between. The CDR3 has 13 residues. CDR3 coding DNA: TGTGCCAGCAGCCTATATGAAGGAGAAGGCTACACCTTC. Its translation: CASSLYEGEGYTF.

V is TRBV2 and J is TRBJ1-4; the D gene is possibly TRBD1 (5 bases). The germline V and J ends were trimmed by 4 bases and 7 bases, with 16 bases remaining between them. The CDR3 contains 15 residues. Germline loops: CDR1 SNHLY, CDR2 FYNNEI. In DNA, the CDR3 is TGTGCCAGCAGTGGTTCGGGGACTGTGAGTGAAAAACTGTTTTTT. Translating it yields CASSGSGTVSEKLFF.

The chain carries TRBV6-5 and TRBJ1-1; possibly TRBD1 for D (6 bases). Trimming shortened V by 6 bases and J by 7 bases, and 15 bases separated the two germline ends. The V gene's germline CDR1 is MNHEY and CDR2 SVGAGI. This CDR3 comprises 13 residues. CDR3 sequence reads: CASRAGASSEAFF. The DNA for the CDR3 is TGTGCCAGCAGAGCAGGGGCGTCAAGTGAAGCTTTCTTT.

The rearrangement links TRBV19 to TRBJ1-4, with no clear D. CDR1 is LNHDA and CDR2 is SQIVND in the germline V gene (reference sequence). The V end was cut by 4 bases, the J end by 6 bases, with 12 bases between. The CDR3 loop spans 14 amino acids. The CDR3 nucleotides are TGTGCCAGTAGTAAAGCGAACACGGATGAAAAACTGTTTTTT. Translating gives CASSKANTDEKLFF.

V usage is TRBV28 and J usage is TRBJ2-5, with TRBD2 identical over 10 bases. The germline V gene has CDR1 MDHEN and CDR2 SYDVKM. The length of the CDR3 is 14 residues. V was pared by 7 bases and J by 5 bases, with 7 bases of the junction left unmatched. The CDR3 protein is CASNERGGLETQYF. Written as DNA, the CDR3 is TGTGCCAGCAACGAGCGGGGGGGCCTCGAGACCCAGTACTTC.

This chain connects TRBV4-1 to TRBJ1-5; D ambiguous. This CDR3 is 13 amino acids long. V lost 2 bases, J lost 2 bases, and 4 bases lay in between. Germline V lookup: CDR1 MGHRA, CDR2 YSYEKL. CDR3 bases: TGCGCCAGCAGCCAACAGGGCAATCAGCCCCAGCATTTT. It is translated as CASSQQGNQPQHF.

The chain combines TRBV6-2 or TRBV6-3 with TRBJ2-5; either TRBD1 or TRBD2 may supply D (6 bases each). The ends were cut back, 3 bases at V and 4 bases at J, with 12 bases in the middle. This CDR3 is built from 14 residues. Germline V gene data show CDR1 as MNHEY and CDR2 as SVGEGT. The CDR3 loop reads CASSYPGAGETQYF. As DNA, the CDR3 is TGTGCCAGCAGTTATCCGGGGGCCGGAGAGACCCAGTACTTC.

This chain uses TRBV28 with TRBJ1-6; tentative D call: TRBD1 (6 bases). V lost 5 bases and J lost 10, with 18 bases in between. Germline V gives CDR1 MDHEN, CDR2 SYDVKM. CDR3 length equals 15 residues. This CDR3 reads CASSLPGAFESPLHF. The CDR3 DNA reads as TGTGCCAGCAGTCTCCCAGGGGCCTTTGAGTCACCCCTCCACTTT.

The chain employs TRBV6-1 and TRBJ1-5; tentative D call: TRBD1 (5 bases). The CDR3 runs to 15 residues. Per germline, CDR1 MNHNS and CDR2 SASEGT. The V gene lost 3 bases and the J gene lost 11 bases, with 20 bases spanning the gap. As DNA, the CDR3 is TGTGCCAGCAGTGAGCACGACAGTCCCCTTTTGGCCCAGCATTTT. Protein sequence: CASSEHDSPLLAQHF.

The V and J genes are TRBV7-2 and TRBJ2-5; a weak D match, TRBD2 (6 bases). CDR3 size: 15 residues. The germline V gene has CDR1 SGHTA and CDR2 FQGNSA. Trimming shortened V by 5 bases and J by 1 base, and 14 bases separated the two germline ends. CDR3 nucleotides: TGTGCCAGCAGCGCCTATTATAGCGGCCAAGAGACCCAGTACTTC. Amino acids: CASSAYYSGQETQYF.

The chain has TRBV2 and TRBJ2-7; D unresolved. Trimming shortened V by 0 bases and J by 6 bases, and 3 bases separated the two germline ends. Looked up from germline, CDR1 is SNHLY and CDR2 is FYNNEI. This CDR3 is built from 11 residues. The CDR3 reads CASSEAVEQYF. The DNA of the CDR3 is TGTGCCAGCAGTGAAGCGGTCGAGCAGTACTTC.

V and J are TRBV4-1 and TRBJ2-3; D is unresolved. Germline values: CDR1 MGHRA, CDR2 YSYEKL. The CDR3 spans 11 residues. Trimming took off 4 bases at V and 6 bases at J, with 5 bases between the two ends. The CDR3 protein is CASSLGDTQYF. DNA of the CDR3: TGCGCCAGCAGCCTGGGGGATACGCAGTATTTT.

Here the CDR3 DNA reads TGCGCCAGCAGCTTCCGGGGTGGTGGTTCAGTCCGAACCGATAATGAAAAACTGTTTTTT. This gives the protein CASSFRGGGSVRTDNEKLFF. The V gene is TRBV5-1, the J gene TRBJ1-4; D gene uncertain. The germline V gene encodes CDR1 SGHRS and CDR2 YFSETQ. This CDR3 spans 20 amino acids. The V end was cut by 2 bases, the J end by 4 bases, with 27 bases between. The entire variable domain, with the rest obtained from reference TRBV5-1 and TRBJ1-4, is as follows: KAGVTQTPRYLIKTRGQQVTLSCSPISGHRSVSWYQQTPGQGLQFLFEYFSETQRNKGNFPGRFSGRQFSNSRSEMNVSTLELGDSALYLCASSFRGGGSVRTDNEKLFFGSGTQLSVL.

The chain employs TRBV18 and TRBJ1-1; no clear D. Germline V gene sequence: CDR1 KGHSH, CDR2 LQKENI. The V gene lost 5 bases and the J gene lost 2 bases, with 15 bases spanning the gap. The CDR3 is made up of 15 amino acids. The CDR3 DNA reads as TGTGCCAGCTCAGAAACCACAGCGCTAAACACTGAAGCTTTCTTT. Translation gives CASSETTALNTEAFF. The full variable domain, completed using reference TRBV18 and TRBJ1-1, is NAGVMQNPRHLVRRRGQEARLRCSPMKGHSHVYWYRQLPEEGLKFMVYLQKENIIDESGMPKERFSAEFPKEGPSILRIQQVVRGDSAAYFCASSETTALNTEAFFGQGTRLTVV.

The genes are TRBV28 and TRBJ1-5; D possibly corresponds to TRBD1 (5 bases). Germline V gene lookup returns CDR1 MDHEN and CDR2 SYDVKM. The CDR3 covers 14 residues. V was pared by 5 bases and J by 2 bases, with 10 bases between. CDR3 nucleotides: TGTGCCAGCAGTCGGACGGGACGCAATCAGCCCCAGCATTTT. Its protein is CASSRTGRNQPQHF.

V gene TRBV5-5 combines with J gene TRBJ1-5; no definite D call. The V gene's germline CDR1 is SGHKS and CDR2 YYEKEE (reference sequence). The CDR3 runs to 17 residues. V lost 0 bases and J 0 bases, leaving 13 bases between the germline ends. This chain's CDR3 is CASSLVLSRYSNQPQHF. CDR3 nucleotide sequence: TGTGCCAGCAGCTTGGTTCTCAGCCGTTATAGCAATCAGCCCCAGCATTTT.

The chain carries TRBV27 and TRBJ1-1; D remains unclear. CDR1 MNHEY and CDR2 SMNVEV come from the germline V gene (reference sequence). The CDR3 has 14 amino acids. Between the trimmed V and J ends, which lost 2 bases and 6 bases, there was a span of 13 bases. CDR3 bases: TGTGCCAGCAGTTTAGGACTGAAGGGCTCTGAAGCTTTCTTT. This sequence encodes CASSLGLKGSEAFF.